This TCR beta chain was profiled in a study of radiotherapy plus CTLA-4 blockade in lung cancer. Assay: immunoSEQ multiplex PCR; the TCRdb copy retains only in-frame clones and omits some. Among 55,000 to 80,000 clones, about 80% were seen once, and the ten largest hold approximately 4.4%. Trimming cost V 5 bases and J 4 bases; bases outside gene matches: 4. The CDR3 runs 13 residues. The germline V gene encodes CDR1 MNHNS and CDR2 SASEGT. This rearrangement joins TRBV6-1 to TRBJ2-5, with 7 bases identical to TRBD1. The source was peripheral blood, collected from a patient treated with radiotherapy plus ipilimumab. The receptor was derived from a human donor with non-small cell lung cancer who had a complete response to radiotherapy plus ipilimumab. CDR3 in DNA: TGTGCCAGCAGTCGACAGGGTCCAGAGACCCAGTACTTC. Protein: CASSRQGPETQYF.